The TCR beta chain under discussion was sequenced for a study of vaccination effects on CD4 cells after COVID-19. Study as a whole: Subjects were given two BNT162b2 or mRNA-1273 vaccine doses. Whole-study results and caveats: Substantial clonal contraction characterized both infection- and vaccine-induced clones late after vaccination.

In regard to this clone: The antigen remains undetermined.

Antigen-specific CD4+ T cells were first expanded with viral peptide pools by the ViraFEST assay and only then sequenced. The authors isolated CD4+ T cells after roughly 10 days of culture. Negative nucleocapsid antibody tests before and after vaccination confirmed no previous SARS-CoV-2 infection. With 4 bases removed from V and 2 bases from J, the gap between germline ends came to 2 bases. The CDR3 has 11 amino acids. Germline CDR1 reads LNHNV; CDR2 reads YYDKDF (reference sequence). This table comes from immunoSEQ multiplex PCR, and its TCRdb copy is limited to in-frame clones, with some not included. Among 26,000 or so clones listed, approximately 70% were seen once.

The V gene is TRBV15, the J gene TRBJ2-5; D remains unclear. The sequence was obtained from a human donor who received a COVID-19 vaccine. This specimen consisted of CD4+ T cells from PBMCs cultured with HCoV-NL63 spike peptides, obtained before COVID-19 vaccination. The CDR3: CATSTQETQYF. The CDR3 nucleotides read TGTGCCACCAGCACGCAAGAGACCCAGTACTTC.